There are many counts of the clone carrying this T cell receptor (beta chain). Germline lookup yields CDR1 SNHLY and CDR2 FYNNEI. The CDR3 is made up of 11 amino acids. Trimming left V 6 bases short and J 6 bases short, with 6 bases between. Specified time point: newly diagnosed GD, antithyroid drugs for less than 3 months. PBMC-extracted RNA yielded the TCR library. The sample comes from a study of regulatory T cells in long-lasting Graves disease. Sequencing libraries for TCR beta were prepared with iRepertoire HTBI primers and Arm-PCR of CDR3 regions. TCRdb redid the calling of the multiplex PCR reads with MiXCR, one entry per CDR3 protein. The sample includes 350,000 to 450,000 distinct CDR3 sequences, 12% of them seen just once. The same sample was also used in a study of T cells in Graves' hyperthyroidism and ophthalmopathy.

The starting material was peripheral blood mononuclear cells (PBMCs), obtained at new diagnosis, from a patient treated with antithyroid drugs. The source is a woman aged 18-29 years with Graves disease. V and J are TRBV2 and TRBJ2-4; D uncertain. CDR3 protein: CASRTVNIQYF. The CDR3 DNA sequence: TGTGCCAGCAGGACCGTAAACATTCAGTACTTC. Full variable domain (missing parts from reference TRBV2 and TRBJ2-4): EPEVTQTPSHQVTQMGQEVILRCVPISNHLYFYWYRQILGQKVEFLVSFYNNEISEKSEIFDDQFSVERPDGSNFTLKIRSTKLEDSAMYFCASRTVNIQYFGAGTRLSVL.